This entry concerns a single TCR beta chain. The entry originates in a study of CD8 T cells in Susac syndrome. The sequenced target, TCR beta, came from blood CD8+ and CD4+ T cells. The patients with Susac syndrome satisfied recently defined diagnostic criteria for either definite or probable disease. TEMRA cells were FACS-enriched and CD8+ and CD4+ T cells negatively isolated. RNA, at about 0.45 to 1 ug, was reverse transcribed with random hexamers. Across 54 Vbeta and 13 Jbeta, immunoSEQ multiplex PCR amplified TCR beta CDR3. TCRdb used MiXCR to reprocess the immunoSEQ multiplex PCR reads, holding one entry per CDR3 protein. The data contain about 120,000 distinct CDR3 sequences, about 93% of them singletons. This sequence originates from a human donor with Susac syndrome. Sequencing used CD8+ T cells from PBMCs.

The CDR3 region has the DNA TGTGCCAGCAGCTTCCGGGATTTCACAGATACGCAGTATTTT. As protein: CASSFRDFTDTQYF. The chain combines TRBV7-9 with TRBJ2-3, with a weak D call TRBD2 (5 bases). Germline V gene sequence: CDR1 SEHNR, CDR2 FQNEAQ (reference sequence). Trimming removed 3 bases at V and 2 bases at J, with 9 bases between. This CDR3 is built from 14 residues. The complete variable domain, with remaining parts taken from reference TRBV7-9 and TRBJ2-3, reads DTGVSQNPRHKITKRGQNVTFRCDPISEHNRLYWYRQTLGQGPEFLTYFQNEAQLEKSRLLSDRFSAERPKGSFSTLEIQRTEQGDSAMYLCASSFRDFTDTQYFGPGTRLTVL.